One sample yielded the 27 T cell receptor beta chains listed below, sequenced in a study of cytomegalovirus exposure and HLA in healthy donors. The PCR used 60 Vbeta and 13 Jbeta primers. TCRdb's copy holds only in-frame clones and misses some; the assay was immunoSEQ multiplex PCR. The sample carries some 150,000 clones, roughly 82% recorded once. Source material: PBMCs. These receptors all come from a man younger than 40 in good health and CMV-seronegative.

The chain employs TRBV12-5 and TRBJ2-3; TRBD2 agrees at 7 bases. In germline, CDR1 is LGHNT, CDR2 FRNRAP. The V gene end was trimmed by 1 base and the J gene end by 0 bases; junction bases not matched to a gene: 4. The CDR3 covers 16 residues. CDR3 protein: CASGLEAGLSTDTQYF. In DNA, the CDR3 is TGTGCTAGTGGTTTGGAAGCGGGACTAAGCACAGATACGCAGTATTTT.

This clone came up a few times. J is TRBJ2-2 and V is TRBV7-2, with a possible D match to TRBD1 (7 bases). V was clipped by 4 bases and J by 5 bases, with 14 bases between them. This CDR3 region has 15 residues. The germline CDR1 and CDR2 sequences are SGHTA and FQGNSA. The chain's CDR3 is CASSYSQGRTGELFF. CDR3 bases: TGTGCCAGCAGCTACTCACAGGGGAGGACCGGGGAGCTGTTTTTT.

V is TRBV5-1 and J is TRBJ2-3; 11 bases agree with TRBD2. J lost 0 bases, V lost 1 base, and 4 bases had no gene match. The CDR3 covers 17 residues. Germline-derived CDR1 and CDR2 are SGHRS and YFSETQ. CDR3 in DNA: TGCGCCAGCAGCTTGCGTGGGACTAGCGGAAGCACAGATACGCAGTATTTT. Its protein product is CASSLRGTSGSTDTQYF. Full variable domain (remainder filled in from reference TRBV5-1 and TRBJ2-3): KAGVTQTPRYLIKTRGQQVTLSCSPISGHRSVSWYQQTPGQGLQFLFEYFSETQRNKGNFPGRFSGRQFSNSRSEMNVSTLELGDSALYLCASSLRGTSGSTDTQYFGPGTRLTVL.

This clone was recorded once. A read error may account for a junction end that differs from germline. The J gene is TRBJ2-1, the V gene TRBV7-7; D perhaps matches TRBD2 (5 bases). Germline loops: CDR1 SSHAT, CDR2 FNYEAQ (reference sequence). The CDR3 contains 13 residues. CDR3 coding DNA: TGTGCTAGCAGCTCTTCCCCGGGGAATGAGCAGTTCTTC. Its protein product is CASSSSPGNEQFF. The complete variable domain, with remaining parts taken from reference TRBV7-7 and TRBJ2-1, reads GAGVSQSPRYKVTKRGQDVTLRCDPISSHATLYWYQQALGQGPEFLTYFNYEAQPDKSGLPSDRFSAERPEGSISTLTIQRTEQRDSAMYRCASSSSPGNEQFFGPGTRLTVL.

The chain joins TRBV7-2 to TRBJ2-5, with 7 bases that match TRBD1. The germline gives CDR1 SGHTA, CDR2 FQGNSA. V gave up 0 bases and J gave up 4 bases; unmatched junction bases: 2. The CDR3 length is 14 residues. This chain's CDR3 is CASSLAYRGETQYF. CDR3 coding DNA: TGTGCCAGCAGCTTAGCGTACAGGGGAGAGACCCAGTACTTC.

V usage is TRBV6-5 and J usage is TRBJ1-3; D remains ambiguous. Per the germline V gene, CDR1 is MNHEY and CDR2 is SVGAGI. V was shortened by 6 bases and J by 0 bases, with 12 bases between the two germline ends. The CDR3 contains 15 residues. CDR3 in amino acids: CASRRGLNSGNTIYF. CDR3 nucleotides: TGTGCCAGCAGACGAGGACTGAACTCTGGAAACACCATATATTTT.

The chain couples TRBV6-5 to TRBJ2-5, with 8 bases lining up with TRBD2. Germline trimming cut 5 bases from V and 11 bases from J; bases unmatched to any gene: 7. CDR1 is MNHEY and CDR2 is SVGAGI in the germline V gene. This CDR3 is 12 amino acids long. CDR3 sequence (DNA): TGTGCCAGCAGTGTCTCCGGGGGGGAGCAGTACTTC. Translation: CASSVSGGEQYF.

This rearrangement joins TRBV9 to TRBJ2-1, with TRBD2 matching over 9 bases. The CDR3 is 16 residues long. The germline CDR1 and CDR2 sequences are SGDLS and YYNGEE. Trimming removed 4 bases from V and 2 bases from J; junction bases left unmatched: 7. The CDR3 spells CASSPQAGGTYNEQFF. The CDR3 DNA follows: TGTGCCAGCAGCCCCCAGGCGGGGGGGACCTACAATGAGCAGTTCTTC.

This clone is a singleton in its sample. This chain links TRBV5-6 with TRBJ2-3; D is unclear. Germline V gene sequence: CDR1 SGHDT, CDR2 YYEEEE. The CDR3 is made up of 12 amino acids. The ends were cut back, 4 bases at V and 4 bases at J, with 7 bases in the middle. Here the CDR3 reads CASSPFADTQYF. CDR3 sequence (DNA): TGTGCCAGCAGCCCGTTTGCAGATACGCAGTATTTT.

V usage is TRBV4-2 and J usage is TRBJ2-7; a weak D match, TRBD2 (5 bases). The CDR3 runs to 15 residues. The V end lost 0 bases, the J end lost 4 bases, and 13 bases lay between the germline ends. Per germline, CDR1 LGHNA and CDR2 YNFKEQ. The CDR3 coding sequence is TGTGCCAGCAGCCAAGAGAGGACTGGAACTTACGAGCAGTACTTC. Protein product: CASSQERTGTYEQYF.

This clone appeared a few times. The CDR3 bases are TGTGCCAGCAGTAGCGGCCAGACTGGTGGTGGCGAGACCCAGTACTTC. This gives the protein CASSSGQTGGGETQYF. This chain links TRBV7-9 with TRBJ2-5, with TRBD2 as a possible D gene (6 bases). CDR1 is SEHNR, CDR2 FQNEAQ, per germline (reference sequence). This CDR3 has 16 amino acids. V gave up 6 bases and J gave up 5 bases, with 22 bases separating them.

CDR3 loop: CASRHTSGRHVEQFF. CDR3 bases: TGTGCCAGCAGGCATACTAGCGGGAGGCACGTTGAGCAGTTCTTC. J is TRBJ2-1 and V is TRBV6-5; 12 nucleotides align to TRBD2. V shed 6 bases and J 9 bases; nucleotides not matched to a gene: 9. Germline V gives CDR1 MNHEY, CDR2 SVGAGI. The CDR3 has 15 residues.

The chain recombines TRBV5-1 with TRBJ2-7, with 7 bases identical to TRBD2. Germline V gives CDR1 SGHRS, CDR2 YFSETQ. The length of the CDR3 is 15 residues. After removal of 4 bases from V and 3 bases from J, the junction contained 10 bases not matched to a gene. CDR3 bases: TGCGCCAGCAGCACCGACGGGACTACTTACTACGAGCAGTACTTC. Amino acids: CASSTDGTTYYEQYF. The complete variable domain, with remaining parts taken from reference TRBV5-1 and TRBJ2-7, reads KAGVTQTPRYLIKTRGQQVTLSCSPISGHRSVSWYQQTPGQGLQFLFEYFSETQRNKGNFPGRFSGRQFSNSRSEMNVSTLELGDSALYLCASSTDGTTYYEQYFGPGTRLTVT.

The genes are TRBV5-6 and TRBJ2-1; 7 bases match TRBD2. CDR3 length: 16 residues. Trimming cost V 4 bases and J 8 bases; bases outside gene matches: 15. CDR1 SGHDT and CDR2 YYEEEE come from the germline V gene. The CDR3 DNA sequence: TGTGCCAGCAGCCCGGGGGGAATCCTAGTTTCATATGAGCAGTTCTTC. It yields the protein CASSPGGILVSYEQFF.

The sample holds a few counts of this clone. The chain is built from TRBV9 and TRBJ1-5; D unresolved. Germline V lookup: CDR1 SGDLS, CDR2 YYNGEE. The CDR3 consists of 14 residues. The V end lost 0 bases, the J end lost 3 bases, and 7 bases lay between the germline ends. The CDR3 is CASSVGGVNQPQHF. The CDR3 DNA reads TGTGCCAGCAGCGTAGGGGGAGTCAATCAGCCCCAGCATTTT.

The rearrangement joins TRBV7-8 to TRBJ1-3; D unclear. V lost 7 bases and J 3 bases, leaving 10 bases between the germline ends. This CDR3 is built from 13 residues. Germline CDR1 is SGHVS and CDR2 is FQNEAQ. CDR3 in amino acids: CASTPRYGNTIYF. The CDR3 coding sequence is TGTGCCAGCACCCCACGGTATGGAAACACCATATATTTT.

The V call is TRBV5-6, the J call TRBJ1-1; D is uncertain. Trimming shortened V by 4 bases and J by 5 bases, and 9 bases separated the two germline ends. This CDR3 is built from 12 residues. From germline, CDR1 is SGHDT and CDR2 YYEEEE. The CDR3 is CASSQGGTEAFF. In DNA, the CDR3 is TGTGCCAGCAGCCAAGGCGGGACTGAAGCTTTCTTT.

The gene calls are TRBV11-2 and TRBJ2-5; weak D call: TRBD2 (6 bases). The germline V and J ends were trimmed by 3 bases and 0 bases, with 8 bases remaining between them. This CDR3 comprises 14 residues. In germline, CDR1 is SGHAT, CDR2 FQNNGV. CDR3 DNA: TGTGCCAGCAGCTTCGCGGGGTACCAAGAGACCCAGTACTTC. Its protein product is CASSFAGYQETQYF.

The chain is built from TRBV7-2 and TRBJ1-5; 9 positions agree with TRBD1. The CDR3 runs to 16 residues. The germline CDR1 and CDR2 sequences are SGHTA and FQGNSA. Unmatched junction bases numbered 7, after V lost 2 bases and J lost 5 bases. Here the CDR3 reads CASSLWGQGSYQPQHF. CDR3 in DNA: TGTGCCAGCAGCTTATGGGGACAGGGAAGTTATCAGCCCCAGCATTTT.

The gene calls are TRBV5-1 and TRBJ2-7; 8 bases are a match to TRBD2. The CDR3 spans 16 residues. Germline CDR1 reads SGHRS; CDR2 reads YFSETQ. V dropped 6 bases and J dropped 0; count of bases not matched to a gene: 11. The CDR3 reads CASTSSGGRPSYEQYF. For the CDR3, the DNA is TGCGCCAGCACAAGCTCCGGCGGGAGGCCCTCCTACGAGCAGTACTTC.

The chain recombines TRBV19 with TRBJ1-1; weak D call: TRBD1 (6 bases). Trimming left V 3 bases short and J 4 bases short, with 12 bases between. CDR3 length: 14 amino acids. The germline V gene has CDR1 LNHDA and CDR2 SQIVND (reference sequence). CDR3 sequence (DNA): TGTGCCAGTAGTATTAGGGGGACCAGCACTGAAGCTTTCTTT. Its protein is CASSIRGTSTEAFF.

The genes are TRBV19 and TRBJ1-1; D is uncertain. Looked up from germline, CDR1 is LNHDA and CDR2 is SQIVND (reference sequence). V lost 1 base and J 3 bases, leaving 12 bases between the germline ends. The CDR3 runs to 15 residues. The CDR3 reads CASSIVPGWDTEAFF. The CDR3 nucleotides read TGTGCCAGTAGTATAGTGCCGGGTTGGGACACTGAAGCTTTCTTT.

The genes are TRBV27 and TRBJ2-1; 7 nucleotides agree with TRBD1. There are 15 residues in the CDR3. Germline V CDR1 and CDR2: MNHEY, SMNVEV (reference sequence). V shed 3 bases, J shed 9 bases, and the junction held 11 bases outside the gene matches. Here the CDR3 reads CASSFWDRGSGEQFF. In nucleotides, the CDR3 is TGTGCCAGCAGTTTTTGGGACAGAGGTTCCGGTGAGCAGTTCTTC.

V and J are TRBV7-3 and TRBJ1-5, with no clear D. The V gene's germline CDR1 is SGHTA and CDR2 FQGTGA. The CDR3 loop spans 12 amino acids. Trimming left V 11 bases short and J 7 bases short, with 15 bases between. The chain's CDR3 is CARRAPRQPQHF. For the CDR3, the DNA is TGTGCCCGGCGGGCTCCCAGGCAGCCCCAGCATTTT. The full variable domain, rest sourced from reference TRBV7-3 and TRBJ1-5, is GAGVSQTPSNKVTEKGKYVELRCDPISGHTALYWYRQSLGQGPEFLIYFQGTGAADDSGLPNDRFFAVRPEGSVSTLKIQRTERGDSAVYLCARRAPRQPQHFGDGTRLSIL.

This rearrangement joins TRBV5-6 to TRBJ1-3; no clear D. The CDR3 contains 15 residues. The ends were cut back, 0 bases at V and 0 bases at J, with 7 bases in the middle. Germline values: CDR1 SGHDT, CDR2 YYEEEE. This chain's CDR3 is CASSLVGSSGNTIYF. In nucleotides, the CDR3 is TGTGCCAGCAGCTTGGTGGGGAGCTCTGGAAACACCATATATTTT.

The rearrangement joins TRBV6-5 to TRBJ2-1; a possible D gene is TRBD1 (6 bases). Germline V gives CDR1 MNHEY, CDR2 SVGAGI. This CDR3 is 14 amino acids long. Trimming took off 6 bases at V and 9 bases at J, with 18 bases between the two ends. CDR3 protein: CASRVYREEAEQFF. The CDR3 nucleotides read TGTGCCAGCAGGGTATACAGGGAAGAGGCTGAGCAGTTCTTC.

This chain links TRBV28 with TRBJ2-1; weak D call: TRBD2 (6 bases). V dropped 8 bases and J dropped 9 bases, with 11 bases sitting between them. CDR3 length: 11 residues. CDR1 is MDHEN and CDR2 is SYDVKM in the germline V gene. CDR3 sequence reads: CASGGRREQFF. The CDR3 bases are TGTGCCAGCGGGGGGAGGCGTGAGCAGTTCTTC. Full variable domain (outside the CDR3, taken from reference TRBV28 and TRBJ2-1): DVKVTQSSRYLVKRTGEKVFLECVQDMDHENMFWYRQDPGLGLRLIYFSYDVKMKEKGDIPEGYSVSREKKERFSLILESASTNQTSMYLCASGGRREQFFGPGTRLTVL.